The 20 T cell receptor beta chains below come from one sample, sequenced in a study of shared clonotypes between healthy human individuals. TCRdb's table, derived via immunoSEQ multiplex PCR, lists solely in-frame clones and lacks some. Of roughly 1 million clones detected, around 78% appear once; the ten largest clones hold roughly 0.56%. Sequencing was carried out using memory CD4+ T cells from PBMCs. Subset here: CD45RA-negative fraction. Receptors originate from a man between 18 and 29 years old in good health. Some clones in this sample may be carry-over from other donors' samples.

J is TRBJ2-2 and V is TRBV6-5; either TRBD1 or TRBD2 may fit D (5 bases each). V lost 8 bases and J 3 bases, leaving 16 bases between the germline ends. Germline CDR1 MNHEY, CDR2 SVGAGI. The CDR3 has 15 amino acids. This CDR3 reads CASRKGVGDTGELFF. CDR3 bases: TGTGCCAGCCGTAAAGGTGTGGGGGACACCGGGGAGCTGTTTTTT.

The V gene is TRBV6-1, the J gene TRBJ1-5, with a weak D call TRBD1 (5 bases). Germline-derived CDR1 and CDR2 are MNHNS and SASEGT. The CDR3 has 18 residues. V gave up 1 base and J gave up 1 base, with 17 bases separating them. The CDR3 sequence: CASSEGPWGGGSNQPQHF. The CDR3 bases are TGTGCCAGCAGTGAAGGCCCGTGGGGGGGAGGAAGCAATCAGCCCCAGCATTTT.

On this clone itself: The same CDR3 is also encoded by other DNA sequences in this sample. The chain combines TRBV5-1 with TRBJ2-5, with 8 bases that match TRBD1. CDR1 SGHRS and CDR2 YFSETQ come from the germline V gene. The V segment lost 5 bases and the J segment 2 bases; nucleotides outside the gene matches: 2. The CDR3 contains 13 residues. The DNA for the CDR3 is TGCGCCAGCAGAAGGACAGGGCAAGAGACCCAGTACTTC. This sequence encodes CASRRTGQETQYF. The full variable domain, rest sourced from reference TRBV5-1 and TRBJ2-5, is KAGVTQTPRYLIKTRGQQVTLSCSPISGHRSVSWYQQTPGQGLQFLFEYFSETQRNKGNFPGRFSGRQFSNSRSEMNVSTLELGDSALYLCASRRTGQETQYFGPGTRLLVL.

This rearrangement joins TRBV7-2 to TRBJ2-5, with D unresolved. The CDR3 is 13 residues long. Trimming pared 1 base from V and 7 bases from J, leaving 10 bases between. Germline CDR1 and CDR2: SGHTA and FQGNSA. CDR3 in DNA: TGTGCCAGCAGCTTAGGTGGGGAAGGGACCCAGTACTTC. As protein: CASSLGGEGTQYF. Filled out from reference TRBV7-2 and TRBJ2-5, the complete variable domain reads GAGVSQSPSNKVTEKGKDVELRCDPISGHTALYWYRQSLGQGLEFLIYFQGNSAPDKSGLPSDRFSAERTGGSVSTLTIQRTQQEDSAVYLCASSLGGEGTQYFGPGTRLLVL.

This clone appeared a single time. DNA for the CDR3: TGTGCCAGCAGCCCCGGGGTAGCGGGAAGGAATGAGCAGTTCTTC. This encodes CASSPGVAGRNEQFF. V usage is TRBV7-9 and J usage is TRBJ2-1, with TRBD2 identical over 8 bases. Germline assignment: CDR1 SEHNR and CDR2 FQNEAQ (reference sequence). The CDR3 contains 15 residues. V lost 5 bases and J lost 7; bases outside the gene matches: 10.

This clone was found once. CDR3 protein: CASSPPTGLYTEAFF. The CDR3 region has the DNA TGTGCCAGCTCACCACCAACAGGGTTATACACTGAAGCTTTCTTT. The chain uses TRBV18 and TRBJ1-1; D possibly corresponds to TRBD1 (6 bases). Between the trimmed V and J ends, which lost 0 bases and 3 bases, there was a span of 11 bases. There are 15 residues in the CDR3. CDR1 and CDR2 from the germline V gene are KGHSH and LQKENI.

A remark on this clone: Mismatch with germline at one junction end may stem from a read error. This chain connects TRBV2 to TRBJ2-7, with TRBD1 as a possible D gene (6 bases). This CDR3 comprises 12 residues. Germline CDR1 is SNHLY and CDR2 is FYNNEI. DNA for the CDR3: TGTGCCAGCAATGAACAGGGATACGAGCAGTACTTC. It is translated as CASNEQGYEQYF.

The genes are TRBV5-4 and TRBJ2-5; the match to TRBD1 covers 8 bases. The J segment lost 2 bases and the V segment lost 9 bases, leaving 3 bases of the junction unmatched. The CDR3 extends over 12 amino acids. CDR1 and CDR2 from the germline V gene are SGHNT and YYREEE (reference sequence). In DNA, the CDR3 is TGTGCCACCGGGACAGGTCAAGAGACCCAGTACTTC. This encodes CATGTGQETQYF.

The chain combines TRBV28 with TRBJ2-6, with 7 positions matching TRBD1. This CDR3 is built from 17 residues. Germline CDR1 and CDR2: MDHEN and SYDVKM. The V and J ends lost 7 bases and 0 bases, in that order; junction bases with no gene match: 9. CDR3 in amino acids: CASTVTQGNSGANVLTF. CDR3 nucleotides: TGTGCCAGCACGGTCACACAGGGGAACTCTGGGGCCAACGTCCTGACTTTC.

This chain links TRBV28 with TRBJ2-2; 9 bases match TRBD1. V lost 5 bases and J lost 8; bases outside the gene matches: 12. Germline V lookup: CDR1 MDHEN, CDR2 SYDVKM. This CDR3 is built from 16 residues. Written as DNA, the CDR3 is TGTGCCAGCAGTACACCGGGACAGGGTGCAGGGGGGGAGCTGTTTTTT. Translated, it gives CASSTPGQGAGGELFF.

V and J are TRBV5-6 and TRBJ2-5, with a possible D match to TRBD1 (5 bases). The end of the DNA is better explained by TRBJ2-7, so the J call may be wrong. Germline V CDR1 and CDR2: SGHDT, YYEEEE. The CDR3 length is 15 residues. The CDR3, as DNA: TGTGCCAGCAGCTTTTTCGGCAGGGATGGCTACGAGCAGTACTTC. Translated: CASSFFGRDGYEQYF.

The rearrangement links TRBV30 to TRBJ2-1, with a tentative D call TRBD1 (7 bases). The CDR3 consists of 19 residues. Trimming pared 0 bases from V and 1 base from J, leaving 22 bases between. Germline assignment: CDR1 GTSNPN and CDR2 SVGIG (reference sequence). The CDR3 here is CAWSVRATLPGGSYNEQFF. CDR3 DNA sequence: TGTGCCTGGAGTGTACGGGCGACACTCCCAGGGGGGTCCTACAATGAGCAGTTCTTC.

As to this clone: Other nucleotide sequences in the sample specify the same CDR3. The chain combines TRBV19 with TRBJ2-3, with D hard to call. V was trimmed by 4 bases and J by 6 bases, leaving 5 bases between them. Germline V gene sequence: CDR1 LNHDA, CDR2 SQIVND (reference sequence). The CDR3 totals 11 residues. The DNA for the CDR3 is TGTGCCAGTAGTAGAGAGGATACGCAGTATTTT. It is translated as CASSREDTQYF.

J is TRBJ1-1 and V is TRBV6-5, with D hard to call. The V end was cut by 1 base, the J end by 1 base, with 7 bases between. The germline V gene encodes CDR1 MNHEY and CDR2 SVGAGI. The CDR3 has 14 residues. CDR3 in amino acids: CASSYWGSNTEAFF. The CDR3 bases are TGTGCCAGCAGTTACTGGGGTTCGAACACTGAAGCTTTCTTT.

The chain is built from TRBV2 and TRBJ2-7; D remains ambiguous. This CDR3 comprises 12 residues. Trimming took off 6 bases at V and 4 bases at J, with 10 bases between the two ends. The germline V gene encodes CDR1 SNHLY and CDR2 FYNNEI. The CDR3 loop reads CASRRSPYEQYF. CDR3 coding DNA: TGTGCCAGCAGGAGGTCCCCTTACGAGCAGTACTTC. The complete variable domain, with remaining parts taken from reference TRBV2 and TRBJ2-7, reads EPEVTQTPSHQVTQMGQEVILRCVPISNHLYFYWYRQILGQKVEFLVSFYNNEISEKSEIFDDQFSVERPDGSNFTLKIRSTKLEDSAMYFCASRRSPYEQYFGPGTRLTVT.

The rearrangement links TRBV5-8 to TRBJ2-5, with 8 bases matching TRBD1. The CDR3 runs to 15 residues. The V gene end was trimmed by 2 bases and the J gene end by 1 base; junction bases not matched to a gene: 4. Germline loops: CDR1 SGHTS, CDR2 YDEGEE. The CDR3: CASSFGQGPQETQYF. The DNA of the CDR3 is TGTGCCAGCAGCTTCGGACAGGGCCCCCAAGAGACCCAGTACTTC.

The sample holds many counts of this clone. The chain joins TRBV2 to TRBJ2-5; 9 bases fit TRBD2. The V and J ends lost 3 bases and 5 bases, in that order; junction bases with no gene match: 10. The CDR3 length is 16 residues. Looked up from germline, CDR1 is SNHLY and CDR2 is FYNNEI. The CDR3 protein is CASSDQTSGGSETQYF. CDR3 sequence (DNA): TGTGCCAGCAGTGACCAGACTAGCGGAGGCTCGGAGACCCAGTACTTC.

For this clone: In the same sample, other DNA sequences code for this CDR3. This chain's CDR3 is CASSLTSGAYEQYF. The DNA of the CDR3 is TGTGCCAGCAGCTTGACTAGCGGAGCCTACGAGCAGTACTTC. This rearrangement joins TRBV7-2 to TRBJ2-7; 9 bases fit TRBD2. The germline gives CDR1 SGHTA, CDR2 FQGNSA. The V gene end was trimmed by 3 bases and the J gene end by 2 bases; junction bases not matched to a gene: 2. The CDR3 extends over 14 amino acids.

J is TRBJ2-1 and V is TRBV7-9; TRBD2 matches at 13 bases. This CDR3 comprises 17 residues. Germline V lookup: CDR1 SEHNR, CDR2 FQNEAQ (reference sequence). V was clipped by 1 base and J by 4 bases; unmatched bases: 4. CDR3 coding DNA: TGTGCCAGCAGCTTAGGGCCGGGACTAGCGGGGTACAATGAGCAGTTCTTC. Translation gives CASSLGPGLAGYNEQFF.

In nucleotides, the CDR3 is TGCGCCAGCAGCTATGGCCCGATCGGGGAAGGGAACGCTTTCTTT. Translated, it gives CASSYGPIGEGNAFF. V gene TRBV5-1 combines with J gene TRBJ1-1; D is uncertain. V lost 3 bases and J 11 bases, leaving 23 bases between the germline ends. Germline assignment: CDR1 SGHRS and CDR2 YFSETQ. The CDR3 spans 15 residues.